This TCR beta chain was profiled in a study of CD8 T cells in Susac syndrome. RNA amounts of 0.5 to 1 ug underwent reverse transcription with random hexamers. TCRdb passed the immunoSEQ multiplex PCR reads through MiXCR, listing each CDR3 protein once. This sample has under 150,000 distinct CDR3 sequences, with just under 95% found just once. All included Susac syndrome patients satisfied recently defined diagnostic criteria for definite or probable disease. This TCR was sampled from a human donor with Susac syndrome. Material for sequencing was CD4+ T cells from PBMCs.

The CDR3 sequence: CSARDPGAGYQPQHF. The CDR3, as DNA: TGCAGTGCTAGAGATCCGGGAGCAGGTTATCAGCCCCAGCATTTT. The J gene is TRBJ1-5, the V gene TRBV20-1; D is ambiguous. Trimming took 0 bases from V and 5 from J, leaving 14 bases between them. The germline V gene encodes CDR1 DFQATT and CDR2 SNEGSKA (reference sequence). CDR3 length: 15 residues.